This T cell receptor beta chain was captured in a study of cytomegalovirus exposure and HLA in healthy donors. Whole-study results and caveats: TCR beta chain V- and J-gene trimming was linked, in a later analysis, to a missense variant in DCLRE1C. Sequencing likely produced, as an artifact, a cluster of highly shared sequence variants.

A word on this clone: Its cognate antigen is unknown.

Those who donated were healthy bone marrow donors. The germline gives CDR1 SGDLS, CDR2 YYNGEE. The CDR3 length is 14 residues. Losses at the gene ends were 0 bases for V and 3 bases for J; bases not matched to a gene: 3. This PCR relied on a set of 60 Vbeta primers and 13 Jbeta primers. Sequencing used immunoSEQ multiplex PCR; TCRdb keeps in-frame clones, though not all of them. The table includes roughly 110,000 clones, over 80% detected once. The genes are TRBV9 and TRBJ2-7; the match to TRBD1 covers 7 bases. This clonotype was sampled from a man aged 30 to 39 in good health and CMV-seropositive. Sequenced sample: PBMCs. CDR3 DNA sequence: TGTGCCAGCAGCGTAGGACAGGGCTACTACGAGCAGTACTTC. Translation: CASSVGQGYYEQYF. The full variable domain, in which reference TRBV9 and TRBJ2-7 provide the parts outside the CDR3, is DSGVTQTPKHLITATGQRVTLRCSPRSGDLSVYWYQQSLDQGLQFLIQYYNGEERAKGNILERFSAQQFPDLHSELNLSSLELGDSALYFCASSVGQGYYEQYFGPGTRLTVT.